The present TCR beta chain was sequenced within a study of cytomegalovirus exposure and HLA in healthy donors. General study points: Most observed TCR sequences were rare, whereas some public TCRs were detected in many donors.

This clone was seen more than once but under ten times. Its antigen is unknown. CDR1 MNHEY and CDR2 SVGAGI come from the germline V gene. The CDR3 totals 13 residues. V was clipped by 8 bases and J by 7 bases, with 17 bases between them. The PCR made use of 60 Vbeta and 13 Jbeta primers. Produced via immunoSEQ multiplex PCR; TCRdb's table is partial and in-frame only. The table lists 75,000 or so clones, around 64% of them singletons, with 20% to 25% in the top ten. This sequence originates from a man aged 40-50 years in good health and CMV-seropositive. The sequencing sample was made of PBMCs. The chain carries TRBV6-5 and TRBJ2-5; maybe TRBD1 (5 bases). The CDR3 region is CASGRGPGRTQYF. In DNA form, the CDR3 reads TGTGCCAGCGGTAGGGGCCCTGGTCGGACCCAGTACTTC.